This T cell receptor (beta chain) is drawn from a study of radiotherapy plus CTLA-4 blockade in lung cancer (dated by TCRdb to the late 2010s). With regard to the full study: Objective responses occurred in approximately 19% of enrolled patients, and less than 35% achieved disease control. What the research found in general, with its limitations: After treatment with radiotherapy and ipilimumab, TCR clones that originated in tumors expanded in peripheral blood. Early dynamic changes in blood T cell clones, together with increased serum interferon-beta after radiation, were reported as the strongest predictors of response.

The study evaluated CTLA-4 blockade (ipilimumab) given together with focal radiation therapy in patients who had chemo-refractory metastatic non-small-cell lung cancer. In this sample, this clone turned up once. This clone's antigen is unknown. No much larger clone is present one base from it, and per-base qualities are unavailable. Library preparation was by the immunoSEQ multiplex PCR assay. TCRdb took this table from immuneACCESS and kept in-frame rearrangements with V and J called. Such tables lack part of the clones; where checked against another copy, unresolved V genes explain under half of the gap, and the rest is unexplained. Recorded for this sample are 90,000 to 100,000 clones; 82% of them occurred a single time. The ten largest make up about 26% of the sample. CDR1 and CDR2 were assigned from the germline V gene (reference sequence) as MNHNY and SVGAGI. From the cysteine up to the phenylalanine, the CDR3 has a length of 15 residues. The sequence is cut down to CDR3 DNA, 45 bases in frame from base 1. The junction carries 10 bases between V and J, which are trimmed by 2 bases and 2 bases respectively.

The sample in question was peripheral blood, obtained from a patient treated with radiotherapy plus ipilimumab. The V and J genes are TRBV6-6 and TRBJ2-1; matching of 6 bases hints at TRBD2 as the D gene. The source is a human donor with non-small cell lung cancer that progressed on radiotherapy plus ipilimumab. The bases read TGTGCCAGCAGTTACGATGGGACTGCCTACAATGAGCAGTTCTTC. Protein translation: CASSYDGTAYNEQFF.